This section outlines one T cell receptor (beta chain) sequence together with its context. Its antigen is unidentified. A read error may explain this, as a much larger clone is one base away. This CDR3 has 15 residues. The ends lost 3 bases at V and 10 bases at J; junction bases unmatched: 11. Per germline, CDR1 SGHRS and CDR2 YFSETQ. Genomic DNA provided the template from which TCR beta VDJ and CDR3 profiles were obtained. TCRdb processed the reads anew with MiXCR; each CDR3 protein has one entry. The sample gives under 150,000 distinct CDR3 sequences, 35% to 50% of which show up once; 6.5% to 10% is in the top ten. The sample is drawn from a study of CD8+CD57+ T cells in acquired aplastic anemia. Study details: Across the sorted CD4+ and CD8+ cells, DNA amounts averaged about 3 ug. Healthy donor CD4+ cell samples had a mean of about 10.8 million reads.

Study-wide results and caveats: Comparison of patients with controls identified about 27 shared CD8+ CDR3 sequences.

The chain carries TRBV5-1 and TRBJ2-1; 9 bases match TRBD2. The sample was sorted CD4+, CD8+, or CD8+CD57+ T cells (not recorded which) from PBMCs. The receptor was isolated from a human donor in good health, serving as a control. Here the CDR3 DNA reads TGCGCCAGCAGCTCAAGCGGGAGGACCTCCCAGGAGCAGTTCTTC. This sequence encodes CASSSSGRTSQEQFF.